Below are 32 T cell receptor beta chains sequenced from a single sample in a study of OX40 agonist ivuxolimab in advanced cancers. Method: immunoSEQ multiplex PCR; TCRdb's copy keeps in-frame clones and lacks some. The sample includes tens of thousands of clones, about 89% of them seen just once. The material sequenced was CD4+ or CD8+ T cells sorted from blood, taken in a trial of the OX40 agonist ivuxolimab. Receptors were obtained from an adult with an advanced solid tumor such as melanoma, head and neck, liver or kidney cancer.

The V and J genes are TRBV7-9 and TRBJ1-3; D is ambiguous. CDR3 length equals 15 residues. V dropped 2 bases and J dropped 0 bases, with 8 bases sitting between them. Germline assignment: CDR1 SEHNR and CDR2 FQNEAQ (reference sequence). The CDR3 DNA reads TGTGCCAGCAGCTTATCGGGGTACTCTGGAAACACCATATATTTT. Translating it yields CASSLSGYSGNTIYF.

Concerning this clone: An end of the junction does not agree with germline; a read error may underlie this. The chain couples TRBV6-1 to TRBJ1-1; D may be TRBD1 (6 bases). Germline V CDR1 and CDR2: MNHNS, SASEGT. This CDR3 is built from 17 residues. CDR3 loop: CASNELTGTGDNDEAFF. The CDR3 nucleotides are TGTGCCAGCAATGAATTGACAGGTACGGGGGACAATGATGAAGCTTTCTTT.

V and J are TRBV2 and TRBJ2-6; 7 bases align to TRBD2. This CDR3 is built from 18 residues. Germline loops: CDR1 SNHLY, CDR2 FYNNEI. The ends lost 6 bases at V and 0 bases at J; junction bases unmatched: 11. The CDR3 DNA is TGTGCCAGCAGAGGATTGTCTAGCGGCTCCTCTGGGGCCAACGTCCTGACTTTC. Amino acids: CASRGLSSGSSGANVLTF.

The gene calls are TRBV19 and TRBJ2-1, with TRBD1 as a possible D gene (6 bases). Deletions cut 6 bases from V and 6 bases from J, with 9 bases between. CDR3 length: 12 residues. The germline V gene encodes CDR1 LNHDA and CDR2 SQIVND (reference sequence). CDR3 protein: CASRAGANEQFF. The CDR3 bases are TGTGCCAGTAGAGCAGGGGCCAATGAGCAGTTCTTC.

This rearrangement joins TRBV20-1 to TRBJ1-2; no clear D. The CDR3 extends over 10 amino acids. The ends were cut back, 8 bases at V and 1 base at J, with 5 bases in the middle. Germline V gene sequence: CDR1 DFQATT, CDR2 SNEGSKA (reference sequence). CDR3 loop: CSSDNYGYTF. In nucleotides, the CDR3 is TGCAGTTCCGATAACTATGGCTACACCTTC.

V and J are TRBV2 and TRBJ1-5; D is ambiguous. V dropped 6 bases and J dropped 4 bases, with 10 bases sitting between them. CDR3 size: 13 residues. Per the germline V gene, CDR1 is SNHLY and CDR2 is FYNNEI. CDR3 sequence (DNA): TGTGCCAGCAGCGCCGGTCTTAATCAGCCCCAGCATTTT. Translation gives CASSAGLNQPQHF.

CDR3 residues: CASSTTGGTYNEQFF. CDR3 DNA: TGTGCCAGCAGCACGACAGGGGGGACCTACAATGAGCAGTTCTTC. This sequence joins TRBV5-6 and TRBJ2-1, with 9 bases that match TRBD1. The CDR3 is made up of 15 amino acids. The V and J ends lost 4 bases and 2 bases, in that order; junction bases with no gene match: 4. Germline CDR1 and CDR2: SGHDT and YYEEEE.

V usage is TRBV20-1 and J usage is TRBJ2-7; D is undetermined. Germline CDR1 DFQATT, CDR2 SNEGSKA (reference sequence). This CDR3 is built from 11 residues. Trimming shortened V by 3 bases and J by 0 bases, and 3 bases separated the two germline ends. The CDR3 DNA reads as TGCAGTGCTAGGGCCTCCTACGAGCAGTACTTC. Encoded protein: CSARASYEQYF.

The chain couples TRBV4-1 to TRBJ2-7; 12 nucleotides agree with TRBD2. Germline assignment: CDR1 MGHRA and CDR2 YSYEKL. With V trimmed by 4 bases and J by 4 bases, 5 bases remained unmatched. The CDR3 covers 15 residues. CDR3: CASSLRLAGEYEQYF. In DNA form, the CDR3 reads TGCGCCAGCAGCCTTCGACTAGCGGGAGAATACGAGCAGTACTTC.

This chain links TRBV5-4 with TRBJ2-5, with a weak D call TRBD1 (5 bases). This CDR3 is built from 12 residues. V lost 2 bases and J 4 bases, leaving 6 bases between the germline ends. The germline V gene encodes CDR1 SGHNT and CDR2 YYREEE (reference sequence). The CDR3 is CASSFRGETQYF. The CDR3 bases are TGTGCCAGCAGCTTTAGGGGAGAGACCCAGTACTTC.

The rearrangement joins TRBV7-3 to TRBJ2-1; 9 bases are shared with TRBD1. The CDR3 is 15 amino acids. With 5 bases clipped from V and 3 bases from J, the junction kept 5 bases outside the gene matches. Germline loops: CDR1 SGHTA, CDR2 FQGTGA. The CDR3 is CASSLGGQGYNEQFF. DNA of the CDR3: TGTGCCAGCAGCCTGGGGGGACAGGGCTACAATGAGCAGTTCTTC.

This clone has just a few counts. The J gene is TRBJ1-5, the V gene TRBV4-2; possibly TRBD1 for D (6 bases). Germline values: CDR1 LGHNA, CDR2 YNFKEQ. V lost 0 bases to trimming and J lost 10 bases, with 16 bases between them. CDR3 length: 15 amino acids. This chain's CDR3 is CASSQEGAGPFPQHF. The CDR3 DNA reads as TGTGCCAGCAGCCAAGAGGGGGCCGGCCCTTTTCCCCAGCATTTT.

This clone was recorded at least ten times. The V and J genes are TRBV11-2 and TRBJ1-2; TRBD1 agrees at 7 bases. Looked up from germline, CDR1 is SGHAT and CDR2 is FQNNGV. V lost 4 bases, J lost 6 bases, and 8 bases stayed unmatched. This CDR3 has 14 amino acids. The CDR3 region is CASSSNRGGDGYTF. The DNA for the CDR3 is TGTGCCAGCAGCTCTAACAGGGGCGGGGATGGCTACACCTTC.

The chain is built from TRBV11-2 and TRBJ2-1, with D maybe TRBD1 (6 bases). CDR3 length equals 14 residues. Deletions cut 11 bases from V and 0 bases from J, with 14 bases between. In germline, CDR1 is SGHAT, CDR2 FQNNGV. The chain's CDR3 is CASHQGSSYNEQFF. The CDR3 DNA sequence: TGTGCCTCACACCAGGGGAGCTCCTACAATGAGCAGTTCTTC.

The chain uses TRBV11-3 and TRBJ2-7, with D perhaps given as TRBD1 or TRBD2 (5 bases each). Trimming stripped 5 bases from V and 0 bases from J, with 14 bases between. The germline gives CDR1 SGHNT, CDR2 YENEEA. The CDR3 has 15 residues. The CDR3 region is CASSPGTGFSYEQYF. The DNA of the CDR3 is TGTGCCAGCAGCCCCGGGACGGGATTCTCCTACGAGCAGTACTTC.

This sequence joins TRBV19 and TRBJ1-1; no definite D call. Trimming took off 11 bases at V and 6 bases at J, with 22 bases between the two ends. The CDR3 runs 14 residues. Germline V lookup: CDR1 LNHDA, CDR2 SQIVND (reference sequence). In DNA, the CDR3 is TGTGCCTGTTCAGTGAGGACCGAGGGTCCTGAAGCTTTCTTT. It translates to CACSVRTEGPEAFF. Full variable domain (missing parts from reference TRBV19 and TRBJ1-1): DGGITQSPKYLFRKEGQNVTLSCEQNLNHDAMYWYRQDPGQGLRLIYYSQIVNDFQKGDIAEGYSVSREKKESFPLTVTSAQKNPTAFYLCACSVRTEGPEAFFGQGTRLTVV.

CDR3 protein: CASYPRTGTKVNNEQFF. In nucleotides, the CDR3 is TGTGCCAGTTACCCCCGGACAGGGACTAAGGTCAACAATGAGCAGTTCTTC. The V gene is TRBV19, the J gene TRBJ2-1, with a possible D match to TRBD1 (8 bases). Germline V gene data show CDR1 as LNHDA and CDR2 as SQIVND (reference sequence). The CDR3 has 17 residues. The germline V and J ends were trimmed by 8 bases and 5 bases, with 25 bases remaining between them.

This chain joins TRBV30 and TRBJ1-2, with TRBD1 matching 7 bases. Per the germline V gene, CDR1 is GTSNPN and CDR2 is SVGIG (reference sequence). The J segment lost 6 bases and the V segment lost 2 bases, leaving 9 bases of the junction unmatched. This CDR3 has 14 amino acids. The CDR3 protein is CAWSPGQSAHGYTF. In nucleotides, the CDR3 is TGTGCCTGGAGTCCGGGACAGTCGGCTCATGGCTACACCTTC.

This sequence joins TRBV6-4 and TRBJ2-3; D gene ambiguous. Germline V CDR1 and CDR2: MRHNA, SNTAGT. This CDR3 contains 14 residues. V was trimmed by 2 bases and J by 0 bases, leaving 6 bases between them. The CDR3 coding sequence is TGTGCCAGCAGTGACAGTCCTAGCACAGATACGCAGTATTTT. Protein: CASSDSPSTDTQYF.

The chain carries TRBV19 and TRBJ2-3; D may be TRBD2 (5 bases). Germline V gene lookup returns CDR1 LNHDA and CDR2 SQIVND (reference sequence). The CDR3 consists of 14 residues. The V and J ends lost 7 bases and 4 bases respectively, with 15 bases between them. This chain's CDR3 is CASTSDSTPDTQYF. The CDR3 nucleotides read TGTGCCAGTACCTCGGACTCAACACCAGATACGCAGTATTTT.

The J gene is TRBJ1-1, the V gene TRBV7-9; D is unresolved. With 2 bases removed from V and 1 base from J, the gap between germline ends came to 2 bases. CDR1 SEHNR and CDR2 FQNEAQ come from the germline V gene (reference sequence). The CDR3 consists of 12 residues. The CDR3 is CASSLQNTEAFF. The CDR3 DNA reads as TGTGCCAGCAGCTTACAGAACACTGAAGCTTTCTTT.

This clone appeared once. V gene TRBV7-8 combines with J gene TRBJ2-3; D not certain. The ends were cut back, 5 bases at V and 6 bases at J, with 12 bases in the middle. The CDR3 covers 13 residues. Germline values: CDR1 SGHVS, CDR2 FQNEAQ. The CDR3 nucleotides read TGTGCCAGCAGCACCCTTGCCCGGGATACGCAGTATTTT. Translating gives CASSTLARDTQYF.

The V gene is TRBV27, the J gene TRBJ2-5; D is uncertain. The V end was cut by 7 bases, the J end by 1 base, with 10 bases between. The CDR3 extends over 13 amino acids. CDR1 is MNHEY, CDR2 SMNVEV, per germline (reference sequence). CDR3 protein: CASKKTLQETQYF. The CDR3, as DNA: TGTGCCAGCAAGAAAACACTCCAAGAGACCCAGTACTTC.

The V call is TRBV6-1, the J call TRBJ1-1, with D possibly TRBD1 on 6 matching bases. The CDR3 covers 14 residues. Trimming shortened V by 3 bases and J by 4 bases, and 12 bases separated the two germline ends. Germline-derived CDR1 and CDR2 are MNHNS and SASEGT. CDR3 coding DNA: TGTGCCAGCAGTGACCCCACAGGGAGCACTGAAGCTTTCTTT. Its protein is CASSDPTGSTEAFF.

On this clone: Relative to the germline gene, one junction end is altered; a read error may explain this. The J gene is TRBJ2-2, the V gene TRBV11-1, with a possible D match to TRBD2 (5 bases). Germline V gene sequence: CDR1 SGHAT, CDR2 FQDESV (reference sequence). This CDR3 is built from 13 residues. CDR3 nucleotides: TGTGCCAGCACCTTAATGGGAGCCGGGGAGCTGTTTTTT. Amino acids: CASTLMGAGELFF.

CDR3 loop: CASSGPGRINYGYTF. DNA of the CDR3: TGTGCCAGCAGTGGGCCGGGACGGATCAACTATGGCTACACCTTC. The genes are TRBV25-1 and TRBJ1-2, with D possibly TRBD1 on 5 matching bases. V lost 4 bases to trimming and J lost 2 bases, with 14 bases between them. The CDR3 extends over 15 amino acids. Germline-derived CDR1 and CDR2 are MGHDK and SYGVNS.

The chain joins TRBV7-9 to TRBJ2-7; possibly TRBD1 for D (6 bases). With 1 base removed from V and 7 bases from J, the gap between germline ends came to 14 bases. Looked up from germline, CDR1 is SEHNR and CDR2 is FQNEAQ (reference sequence). The CDR3 is 14 amino acids. In DNA form, the CDR3 reads TGTGCCAGCAGCTTAGTGGACGGACAGCGAGAGCAGTACTTC. Protein sequence: CASSLVDGQREQYF.

The table lists this clone with a count of one. The chain joins TRBV9 to TRBJ1-1, with 9 bases lining up with TRBD1. CDR3 length: 13 residues. The V segment lost 3 bases and the J segment 7 bases; nucleotides outside the gene matches: 4. Per germline, CDR1 SGDLS and CDR2 YYNGEE. The CDR3 bases are TGTGCCAGCAGCGCAGGACAGGGGATTGAAGCTTTCTTT. As protein: CASSAGQGIEAFF.

The chain combines TRBV30 with TRBJ1-1, with D maybe TRBD1 (6 bases). V lost 2 bases, J lost 2 bases, and 15 bases lay in between. In germline, CDR1 is GTSNPN, CDR2 SVGIG (reference sequence). The CDR3 is 15 residues long. The CDR3 coding sequence is TGTGCCTGGAGTCCCCTGGGACAAGAAAACACTGAAGCTTTCTTT. It specifies CAWSPLGQENTEAFF. The full variable domain, with the rest looked up from reference TRBV30 and TRBJ1-1, is SQTIHQWPATLVQPVGSPLSLECTVEGTSNPNLYWYRQAAGRGLQLLFYSVGIGQISSEVPQNLSASRPQDRQFILSSKKLLLSDSGFYLCAWSPLGQENTEAFFGQGTRLTVV.

The chain links TRBV11-2 to TRBJ2-6, with TRBD1 as a possible D gene (6 bases). Germline V gene sequence: CDR1 SGHAT, CDR2 FQNNGV. V was trimmed by 5 bases and J by 3 bases, leaving 14 bases between them. This CDR3 has 16 residues. This CDR3 is CASSPVGGDGANVLTF. The CDR3 DNA is TGTGCCAGCAGCCCAGTAGGGGGAGATGGGGCCAACGTCCTGACTTTC.

V usage is TRBV9 and J usage is TRBJ1-1, with 8 bases fitting TRBD1. With 3 bases clipped from V and 3 bases from J, the junction kept 4 bases outside the gene matches. The germline CDR1 and CDR2 sequences are SGDLS and YYNGEE. The CDR3 sequence is 14 residues long. The CDR3 loop reads CASSATGGYTEAFF. The CDR3 DNA sequence: TGTGCCAGCAGCGCCACAGGGGGGTACACTGAAGCTTTCTTT.

J is TRBJ1-1 and V is TRBV7-2; D is uncertain. The germline V gene has CDR1 SGHTA and CDR2 FQGNSA. Deletions cut 1 base from V and 0 bases from J, with 12 bases between. CDR3 size: 16 residues. The CDR3 loop is CASSLEGVSMNTEAFF. The CDR3 region has the DNA TGTGCCAGCAGCTTAGAAGGCGTTTCCATGAACACTGAAGCTTTCTTT.